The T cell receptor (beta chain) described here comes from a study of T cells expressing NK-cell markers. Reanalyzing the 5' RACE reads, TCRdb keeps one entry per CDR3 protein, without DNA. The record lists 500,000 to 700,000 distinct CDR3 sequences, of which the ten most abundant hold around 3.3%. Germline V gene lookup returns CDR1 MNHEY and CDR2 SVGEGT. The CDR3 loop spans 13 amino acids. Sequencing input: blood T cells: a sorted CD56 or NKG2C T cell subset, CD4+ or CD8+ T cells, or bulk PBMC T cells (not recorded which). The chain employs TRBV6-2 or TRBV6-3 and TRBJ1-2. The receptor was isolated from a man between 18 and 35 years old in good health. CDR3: CASSLTANYGYTF.